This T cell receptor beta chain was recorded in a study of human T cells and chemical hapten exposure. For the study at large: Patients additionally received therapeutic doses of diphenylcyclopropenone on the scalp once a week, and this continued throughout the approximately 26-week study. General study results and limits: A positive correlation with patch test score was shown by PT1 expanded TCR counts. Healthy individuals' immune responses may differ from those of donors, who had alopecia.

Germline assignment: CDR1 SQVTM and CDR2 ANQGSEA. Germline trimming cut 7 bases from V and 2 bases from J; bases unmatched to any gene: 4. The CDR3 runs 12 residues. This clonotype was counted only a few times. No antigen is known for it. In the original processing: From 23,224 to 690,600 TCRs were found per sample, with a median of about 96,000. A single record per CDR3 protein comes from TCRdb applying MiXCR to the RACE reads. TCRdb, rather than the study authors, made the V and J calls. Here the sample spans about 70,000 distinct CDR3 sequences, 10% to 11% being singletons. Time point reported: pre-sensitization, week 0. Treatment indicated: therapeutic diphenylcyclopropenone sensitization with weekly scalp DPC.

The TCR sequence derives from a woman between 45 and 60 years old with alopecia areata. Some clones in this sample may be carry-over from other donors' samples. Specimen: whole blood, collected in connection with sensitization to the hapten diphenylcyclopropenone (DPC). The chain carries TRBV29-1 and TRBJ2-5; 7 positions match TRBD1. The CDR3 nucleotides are TGCAGCGCCGGGGACAGACAAGAGACCCAGTACTTC. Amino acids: CSAGDRQETQYF.